The present entry profiles one TCR beta chain with its context. The data were taken from a study of shared clonotypes between healthy human individuals. Deep-level running was used for the assay. Data came from immunoSEQ multiplex PCR; TCRdb stores just in-frame clones and leaves some out. Of about 680,000 clones listed, approximately 73% are singletons. This CDR3 has 14 residues. Per germline, CDR1 MNHNY and CDR2 SVGAGI (reference sequence). The ends lost 5 bases at V and 8 bases at J; junction bases unmatched: 5. The chain is built from TRBV6-6 and TRBJ2-1; 11 positions agree with TRBD1. Sequencing input: memory CD4+ T cells sorted from blood. As for subset: CD45RA-negative fraction. The sequence was collected from a young woman in good health. In nucleotides, the CDR3 is TGTGCCAGCAGTGGGGGACAGGGGGACTATGAGCAGTTCTTC. This translates into CASSGGQGDYEQFF.